This T cell receptor beta chain was obtained from a study of CD8 T cells in ankylosing spondylitis. For this clonotype: What it binds is not known.

The germline V gene encodes CDR1 DFQATT and CDR2 SNEGSKA (reference sequence). The CDR3 contains 16 residues. The V segment lost 0 bases and the J segment 2 bases; nucleotides outside the gene matches: 10. TCRdb re-called the 5' RACE reads with MiXCR, one entry per CDR3 protein. The profile shows a few hundred thousand distinct CDR3 sequences, roughly 15% of them singletons. Notes on the study in general: Clones tied to disease were said to be significantly enriched in matched ankylosing spondylitis synovial fluid. For ankylosing spondylitis blood, a TCR beta motif of under 10 highly homologous variants appeared characteristic. Earlier literature documents some of the motif variants in reactive arthritis synovial fluid and blood.

The sequence was collected from a male donor with ankylosing spondylitis. The sequenced sample was blood, either unsorted or a sorted T cell fraction (not recorded which). V gene TRBV20-1 combines with J gene TRBJ2-7; TRBD1 agrees at 7 bases. In nucleotides, the CDR3 is TGCAGTGCTAGAGATTTCGCGACAGGGCGGGCCTACGAGCAGTACTTC. Protein product: CSARDFATGRAYEQYF.